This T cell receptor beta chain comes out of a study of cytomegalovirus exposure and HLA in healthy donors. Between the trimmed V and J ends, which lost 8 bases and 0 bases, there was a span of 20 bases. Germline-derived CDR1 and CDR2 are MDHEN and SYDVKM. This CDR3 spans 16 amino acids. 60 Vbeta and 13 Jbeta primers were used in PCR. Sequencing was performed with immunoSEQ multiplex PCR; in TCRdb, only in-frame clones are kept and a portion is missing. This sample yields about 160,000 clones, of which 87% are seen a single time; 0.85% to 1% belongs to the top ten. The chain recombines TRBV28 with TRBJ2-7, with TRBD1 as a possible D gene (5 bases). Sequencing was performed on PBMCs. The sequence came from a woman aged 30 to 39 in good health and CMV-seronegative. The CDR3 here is CASQTETPLYSYEQYF. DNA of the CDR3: TGTGCCAGCCAGACAGAGACACCTCTCTACTCCTACGAGCAGTACTTC. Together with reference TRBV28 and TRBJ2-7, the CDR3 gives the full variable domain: DVKVTQSSRYLVKRTGEKVFLECVQDMDHENMFWYRQDPGLGLRLIYFSYDVKMKEKGDIPEGYSVSREKKERFSLILESASTNQTSMYLCASQTETPLYSYEQYFGPGTRLTVT.